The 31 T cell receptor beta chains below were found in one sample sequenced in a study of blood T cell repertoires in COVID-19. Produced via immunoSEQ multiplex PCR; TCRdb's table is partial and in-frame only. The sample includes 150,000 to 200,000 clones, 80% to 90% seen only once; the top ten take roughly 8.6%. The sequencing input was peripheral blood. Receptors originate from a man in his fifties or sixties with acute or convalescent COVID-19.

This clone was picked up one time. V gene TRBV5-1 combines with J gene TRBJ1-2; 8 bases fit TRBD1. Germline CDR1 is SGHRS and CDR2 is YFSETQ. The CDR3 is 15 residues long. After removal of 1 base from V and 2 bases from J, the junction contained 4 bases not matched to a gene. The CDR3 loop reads CASSLTRQGNYGYTF. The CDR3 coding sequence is TGCGCCAGCAGCTTGACCAGACAGGGGAACTATGGCTACACCTTC.

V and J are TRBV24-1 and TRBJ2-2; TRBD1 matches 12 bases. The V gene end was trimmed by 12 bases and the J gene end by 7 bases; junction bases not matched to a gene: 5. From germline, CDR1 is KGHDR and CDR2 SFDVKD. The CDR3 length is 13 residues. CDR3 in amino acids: CAVGTGGIGELFF. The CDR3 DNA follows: TGTGCCGTCGGGACAGGGGGCATCGGGGAGCTGTTTTTT.

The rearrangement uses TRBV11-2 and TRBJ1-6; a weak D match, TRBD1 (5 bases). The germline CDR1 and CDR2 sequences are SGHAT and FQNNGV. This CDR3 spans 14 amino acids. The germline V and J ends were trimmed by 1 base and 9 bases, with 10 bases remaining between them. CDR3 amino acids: CASSLGGRPSPLHF. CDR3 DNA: TGTGCCAGCAGCTTAGGGGGCCGCCCTTCACCCCTCCACTTT.

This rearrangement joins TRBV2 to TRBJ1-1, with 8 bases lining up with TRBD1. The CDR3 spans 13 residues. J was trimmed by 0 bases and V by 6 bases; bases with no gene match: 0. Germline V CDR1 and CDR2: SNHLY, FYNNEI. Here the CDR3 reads CASRGQVNTEAFF. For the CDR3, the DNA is TGTGCCAGCAGGGGACAGGTGAACACTGAAGCTTTCTTT.

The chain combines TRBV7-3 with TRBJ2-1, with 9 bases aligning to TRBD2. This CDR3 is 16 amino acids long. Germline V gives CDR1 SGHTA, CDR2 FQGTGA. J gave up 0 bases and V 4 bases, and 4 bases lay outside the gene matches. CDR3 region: CASSSSSGSSYNEQFF. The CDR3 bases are TGTGCCAGCAGCTCCAGTAGCGGGAGCTCCTACAATGAGCAGTTCTTC.

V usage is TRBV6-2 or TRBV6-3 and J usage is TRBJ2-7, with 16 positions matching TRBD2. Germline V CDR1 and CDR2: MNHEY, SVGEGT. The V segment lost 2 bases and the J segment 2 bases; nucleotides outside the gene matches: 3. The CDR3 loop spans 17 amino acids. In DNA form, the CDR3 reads TGTGCCAGCAGTTACGGGACTAGCGGGAGGGGGGCCTACGAGCAGTACTTC. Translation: CASSYGTSGRGAYEQYF.

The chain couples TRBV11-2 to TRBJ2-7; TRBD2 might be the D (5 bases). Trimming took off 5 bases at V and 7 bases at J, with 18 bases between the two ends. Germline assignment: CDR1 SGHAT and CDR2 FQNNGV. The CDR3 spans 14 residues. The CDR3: CASSPWRPGEEQYF. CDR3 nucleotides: TGTGCCAGCAGCCCGTGGAGGCCCGGGGAGGAGCAGTACTTC.

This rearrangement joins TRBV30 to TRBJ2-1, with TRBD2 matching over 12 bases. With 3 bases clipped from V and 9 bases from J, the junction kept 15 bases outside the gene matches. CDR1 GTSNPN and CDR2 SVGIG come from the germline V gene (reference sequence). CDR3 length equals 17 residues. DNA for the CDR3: TGTGCCTGGAGCGCCGTGAGGCCTAGCGGGAGGGCCAGTGAGCAGTTCTTC. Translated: CAWSAVRPSGRASEQFF.

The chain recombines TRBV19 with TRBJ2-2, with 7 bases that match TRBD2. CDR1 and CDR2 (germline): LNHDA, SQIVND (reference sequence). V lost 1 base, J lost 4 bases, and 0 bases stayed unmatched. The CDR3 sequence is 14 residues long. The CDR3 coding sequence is TGTGCCAGTAGTATAGTAGCGGGCACCGGGGAGCTGTTTTTT. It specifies CASSIVAGTGELFF.

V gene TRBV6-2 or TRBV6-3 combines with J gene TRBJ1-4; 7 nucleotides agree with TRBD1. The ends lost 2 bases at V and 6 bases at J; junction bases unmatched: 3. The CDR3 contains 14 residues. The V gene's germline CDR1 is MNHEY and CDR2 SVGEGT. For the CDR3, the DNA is TGTGCCAGCAGTTACGGAGGGGGCGATGAAAAACTGTTTTTT. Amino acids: CASSYGGGDEKLFF.

CDR3 DNA sequence: TGTGCCAGCAGCCGCCAGGACACCGGGGAGCTGTTTTTT. Translated: CASSRQDTGELFF. This sequence joins TRBV3-1 (or the pseudogene TRBV3-2) and TRBJ2-2; D remains unclear. V was clipped by 4 bases and J by 3 bases, with 6 bases between them. This CDR3 is 13 amino acids long. CDR1 and CDR2 from the germline V gene are LGHDT and YNNKEL (reference sequence).

The chain's CDR3 is CASSSTGTNEKLFF. The CDR3 DNA reads as TGTGCCAGTAGTTCGACAGGGACTAATGAAAAACTGTTTTTT. This chain joins TRBV19 and TRBJ1-4, with 7 nucleotides matching TRBD1. With V trimmed by 5 bases and J by 2 bases, 2 bases remained unmatched. The CDR3 is made up of 14 amino acids. Germline lookup yields CDR1 LNHDA and CDR2 SQIVND (reference sequence).

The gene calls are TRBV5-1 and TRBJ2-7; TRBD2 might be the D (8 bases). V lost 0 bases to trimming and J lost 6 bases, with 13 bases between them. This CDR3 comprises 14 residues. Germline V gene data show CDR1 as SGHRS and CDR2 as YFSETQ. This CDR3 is CASSLGQGLGEQYF. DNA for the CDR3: TGCGCCAGCAGCTTGGGACAGGGACTAGGCGAGCAGTACTTC.

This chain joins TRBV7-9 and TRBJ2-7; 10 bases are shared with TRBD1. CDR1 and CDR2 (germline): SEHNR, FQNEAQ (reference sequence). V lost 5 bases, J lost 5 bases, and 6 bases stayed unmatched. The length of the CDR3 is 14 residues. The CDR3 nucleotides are TGTGCCAGCAGCCTCCGGGACAGGGGAAACGAGCAGTACTTC. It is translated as CASSLRDRGNEQYF. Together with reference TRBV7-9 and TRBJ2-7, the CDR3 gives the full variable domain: DTGVSQNPRHKITKRGQNVTFRCDPISEHNRLYWYRQTLGQGPEFLTYFQNEAQLEKSRLLSDRFSAERPKGSFSTLEIQRTEQGDSAMYLCASSLRDRGNEQYFGPGTRLTVT.

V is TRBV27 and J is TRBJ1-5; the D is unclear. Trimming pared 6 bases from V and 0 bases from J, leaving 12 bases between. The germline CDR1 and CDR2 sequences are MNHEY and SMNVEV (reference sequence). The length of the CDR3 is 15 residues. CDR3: CASSFGLYSNQPQHF. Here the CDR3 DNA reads TGTGCCAGCAGCTTTGGACTGTATAGCAATCAGCCCCAGCATTTT.

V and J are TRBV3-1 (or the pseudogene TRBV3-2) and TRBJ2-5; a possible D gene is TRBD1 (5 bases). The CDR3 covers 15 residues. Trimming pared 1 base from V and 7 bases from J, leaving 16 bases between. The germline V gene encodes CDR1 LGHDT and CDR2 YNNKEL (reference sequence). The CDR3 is CASSQGVRGRGTQYF. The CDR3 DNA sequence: TGTGCCAGCAGCCAAGGTGTACGCGGTAGGGGGACCCAGTACTTC.

In nucleotides, the CDR3 is TGCGCCAGCAGCCTTATTGGGTTGGCGGGAGGCAACACCGGGGAGCTGTTTTTT. It specifies CASSLIGLAGGNTGELFF. J is TRBJ2-2 and V is TRBV5-1, with 8 bases matching TRBD2. The CDR3 consists of 18 residues. CDR1 and CDR2 (germline): SGHRS, YFSETQ. After removal of 4 bases from V and 2 bases from J, the junction contained 13 bases not matched to a gene.

The chain's CDR3 is CASSSLAGGPYEQYF. Written as DNA, the CDR3 is TGTGCCAGCAGCTCGTTAGCGGGAGGGCCTTACGAGCAGTACTTC. V is TRBV7-2 and J is TRBJ2-7, with TRBD2 matching 11 bases. V shed 4 bases, J shed 4 bases, and the junction held 6 bases outside the gene matches. The CDR3 extends over 15 amino acids. CDR1 and CDR2 (germline): SGHTA, FQGNSA.

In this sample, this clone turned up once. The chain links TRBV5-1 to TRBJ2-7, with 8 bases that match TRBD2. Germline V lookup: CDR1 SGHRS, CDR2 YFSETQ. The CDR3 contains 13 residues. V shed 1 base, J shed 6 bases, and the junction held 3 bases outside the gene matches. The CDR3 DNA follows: TGCGCCAGCAGCTTGCGGGAGGGCCTCGAGCAGTACTTC. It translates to CASSLREGLEQYF.

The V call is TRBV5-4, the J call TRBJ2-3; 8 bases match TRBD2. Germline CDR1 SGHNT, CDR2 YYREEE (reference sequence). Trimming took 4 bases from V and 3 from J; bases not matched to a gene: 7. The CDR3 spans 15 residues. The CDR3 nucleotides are TGTGCCAGCAGCCCCCGGGAGGGCCGAACAGATACGCAGTATTTT. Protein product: CASSPREGRTDTQYF. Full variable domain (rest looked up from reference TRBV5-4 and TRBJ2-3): ETGVTQSPTHLIKTRGQQVTLRCSSQSGHNTVSWYQQALGQGPQFIFQYYREEENGRGNFPPRFSGLQFPNYSSELNVNALELDDSALYLCASSPREGRTDTQYFGPGTRLTVL.

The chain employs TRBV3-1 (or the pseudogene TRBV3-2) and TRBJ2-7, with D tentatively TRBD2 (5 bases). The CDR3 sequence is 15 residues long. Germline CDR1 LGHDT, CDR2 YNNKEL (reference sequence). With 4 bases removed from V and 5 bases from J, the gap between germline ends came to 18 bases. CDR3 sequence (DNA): TGTGCCAGCAGCCCGCATACCAGCGGAGTCAACGAGCAGTACTTC. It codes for CASSPHTSGVNEQYF.

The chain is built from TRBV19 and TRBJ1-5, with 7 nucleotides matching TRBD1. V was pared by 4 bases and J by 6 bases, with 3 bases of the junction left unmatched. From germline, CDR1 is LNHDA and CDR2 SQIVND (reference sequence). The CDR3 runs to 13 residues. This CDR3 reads CASSRQGGQPQHF. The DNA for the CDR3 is TGTGCCAGTAGTAGACAGGGTGGTCAGCCCCAGCATTTT.

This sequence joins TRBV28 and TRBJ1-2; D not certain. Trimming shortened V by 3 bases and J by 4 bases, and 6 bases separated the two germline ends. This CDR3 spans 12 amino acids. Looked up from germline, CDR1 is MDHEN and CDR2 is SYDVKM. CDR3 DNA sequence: TGTGCCAGCAGTTTTTCCATCTATGGCTACACCTTC. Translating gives CASSFSIYGYTF.

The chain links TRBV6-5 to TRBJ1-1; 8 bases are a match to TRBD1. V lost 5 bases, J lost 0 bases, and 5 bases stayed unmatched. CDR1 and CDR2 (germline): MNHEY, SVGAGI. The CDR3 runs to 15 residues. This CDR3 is CASSLRTGLNTEAFF. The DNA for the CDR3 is TGTGCCAGCAGTCTTCGGACAGGGTTGAACACTGAAGCTTTCTTT.

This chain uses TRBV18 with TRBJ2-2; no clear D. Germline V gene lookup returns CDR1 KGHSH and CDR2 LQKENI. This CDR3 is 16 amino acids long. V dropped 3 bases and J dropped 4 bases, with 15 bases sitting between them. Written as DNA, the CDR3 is TGTGCCAGCTCACCCCCCCCCGGTTCTAGCACCGGGGAGCTGTTTTTT. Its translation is CASSPPPGSSTGELFF.

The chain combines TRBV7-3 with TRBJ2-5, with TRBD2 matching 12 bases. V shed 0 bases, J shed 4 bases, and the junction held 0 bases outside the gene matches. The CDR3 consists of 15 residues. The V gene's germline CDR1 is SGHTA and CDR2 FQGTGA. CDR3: CASSLTTSGRETQYF. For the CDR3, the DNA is TGTGCCAGCAGCTTAACGACTAGCGGGAGAGAGACCCAGTACTTC.

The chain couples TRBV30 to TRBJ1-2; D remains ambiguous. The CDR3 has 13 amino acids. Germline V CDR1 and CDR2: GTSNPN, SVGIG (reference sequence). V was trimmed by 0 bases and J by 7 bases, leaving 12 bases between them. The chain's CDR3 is CAWSVRARGGYTF. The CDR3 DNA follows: TGTGCCTGGAGTGTACGAGCTCGCGGTGGCTACACCTTC.

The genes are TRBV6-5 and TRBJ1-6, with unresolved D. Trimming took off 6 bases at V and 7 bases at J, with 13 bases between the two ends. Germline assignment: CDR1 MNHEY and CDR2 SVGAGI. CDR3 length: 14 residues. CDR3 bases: TGTGCCAGCAGATGGGCCAACGTGAATTCACCCCTCCACTTT. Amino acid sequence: CASRWANVNSPLHF.

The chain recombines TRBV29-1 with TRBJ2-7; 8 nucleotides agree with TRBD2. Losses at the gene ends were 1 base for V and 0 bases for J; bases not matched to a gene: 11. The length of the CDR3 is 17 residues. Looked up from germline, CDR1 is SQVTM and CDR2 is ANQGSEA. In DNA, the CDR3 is TGCAGCGTTGAAGGGGGGAGTACTAGCGGTAGCTCCTACGAGCAGTACTTC. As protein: CSVEGGSTSGSSYEQYF.

The chain's CDR3 is CATILLDQQLSYGYTF. In DNA, the CDR3 is TGTGCCACCATACTCCTAGACCAGCAACTCTCCTATGGCTACACCTTC. The J gene is TRBJ1-2, the V gene TRBV28; D not resolved. Germline assignment: CDR1 MDHEN and CDR2 SYDVKM. Trimming took off 10 bases at V and 4 bases at J, with 25 bases between the two ends. The CDR3 runs 16 residues.

The CDR3 is CASSLAGRGTQYF. The DNA for the CDR3 is TGTGCCAGCAGCTTAGCGGGCCGGGGGACCCAGTACTTC. The rearrangement uses TRBV13 and TRBJ2-5, with D possibly being TRBD2 (5 bases). The V end lost 1 base, the J end lost 7 bases, and 10 bases lay between the germline ends. The germline gives CDR1 PRHDT, CDR2 FYEKMQ (reference sequence). The CDR3 is 13 residues long.